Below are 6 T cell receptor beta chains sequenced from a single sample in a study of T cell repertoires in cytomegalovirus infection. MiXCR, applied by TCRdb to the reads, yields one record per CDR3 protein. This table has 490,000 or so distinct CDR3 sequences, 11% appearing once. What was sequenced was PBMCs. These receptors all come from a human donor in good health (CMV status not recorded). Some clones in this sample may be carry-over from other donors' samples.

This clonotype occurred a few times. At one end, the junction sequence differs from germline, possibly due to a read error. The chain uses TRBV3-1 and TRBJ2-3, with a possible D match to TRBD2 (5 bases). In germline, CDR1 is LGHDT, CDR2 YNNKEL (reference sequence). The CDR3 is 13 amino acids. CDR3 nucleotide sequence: TGTGCCAGCAGTCAAGTGGAGGCGGATACGCAGTATTTT. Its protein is CASSQVEADTQYF.

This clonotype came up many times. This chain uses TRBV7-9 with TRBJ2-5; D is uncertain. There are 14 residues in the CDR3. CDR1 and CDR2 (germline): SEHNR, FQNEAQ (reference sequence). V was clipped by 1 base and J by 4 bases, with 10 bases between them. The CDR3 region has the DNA TGTGCCAGCAGCTTAGTGGCAGCAAGAGAGACCCAGTACTTC. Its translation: CASSLVAARETQYF.

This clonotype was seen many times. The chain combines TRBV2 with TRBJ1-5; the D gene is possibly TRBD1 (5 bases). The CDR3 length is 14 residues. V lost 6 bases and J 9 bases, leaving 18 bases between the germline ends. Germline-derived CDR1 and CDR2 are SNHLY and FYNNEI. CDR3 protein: CASRYGTGRRPQHF. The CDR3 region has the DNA TGTGCCAGCAGATACGGGACCGGGAGGCGGCCCCAGCATTTT. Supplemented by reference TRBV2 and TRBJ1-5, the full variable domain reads EPEVTQTPSHQVTQMGQEVILRCVPISNHLYFYWYRQILGQKVEFLVSFYNNEISEKSEIFDDQFSVERPDGSNFTLKIRSTKLEDSAMYFCASRYGTGRRPQHFGDGTRLSIL.

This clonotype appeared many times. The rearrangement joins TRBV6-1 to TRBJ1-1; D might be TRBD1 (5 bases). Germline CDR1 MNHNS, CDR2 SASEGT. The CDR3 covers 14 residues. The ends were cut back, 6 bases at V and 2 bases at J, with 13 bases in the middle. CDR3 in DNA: TGTGCCAGCAGGGGGTGGGGGGGTAACACTGAAGCTTTCTTT. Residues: CASRGWGGNTEAFF.

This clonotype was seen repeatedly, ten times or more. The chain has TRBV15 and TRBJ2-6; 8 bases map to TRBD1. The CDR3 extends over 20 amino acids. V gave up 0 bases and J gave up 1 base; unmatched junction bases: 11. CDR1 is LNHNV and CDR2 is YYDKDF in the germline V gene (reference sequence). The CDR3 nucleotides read TGTGCCACCAGCAGAGATAAGACAGGGGCCCTCCAGTCTGGGGCCAACGTCCTGACTTTC. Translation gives CATSRDKTGALQSGANVLTF.

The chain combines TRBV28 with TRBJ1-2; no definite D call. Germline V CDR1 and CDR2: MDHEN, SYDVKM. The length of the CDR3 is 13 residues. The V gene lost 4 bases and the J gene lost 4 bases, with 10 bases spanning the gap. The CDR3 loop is CASSSTLLYGYTF. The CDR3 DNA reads TGTGCCAGCAGTTCCACTCTCCTCTATGGCTACACCTTC.